One sample yielded the 27 T cell receptor beta chains listed below, sequenced in a study of human T cells and chemical hapten exposure. Documented time point: pre-sensitization, week 0. Treatment specified: therapeutic diphenylcyclopropenone sensitization with weekly scalp DPC. One entry per CDR3 protein, called by TCRdb with MiXCR from the RACE reads. The top ten clones hold approximately 6% of a sample with roughly 38,000 distinct CDR3 sequences, around 11% of them seen once. The sequenced sample was whole blood, obtained in connection with sensitization to the hapten diphenylcyclopropenone (DPC). Every receptor here comes from a woman in her thirties with alopecia areata. Some clones in this sample may be carry-over from other donors' samples.

This clonotype appeared a few times. V usage is TRBV27 and J usage is TRBJ2-7; 11 bases are shared with TRBD2. In germline, CDR1 is MNHEY, CDR2 SMNVEV (reference sequence). This CDR3 has 14 residues. The junction had 0 bases not matched to a gene; V was cut back by 0 bases and J by 5 bases. CDR3 bases: TGTGCCAGCAGTTTATCGGGACTAGCGGACGAGCAGTACTTC. It specifies CASSLSGLADEQYF.

The chain links TRBV7-2 to TRBJ2-7; a weak D match, TRBD1 (6 bases). Trimming shortened V by 1 base and J by 2 bases, and 18 bases separated the two germline ends. This CDR3 spans 17 amino acids. Germline V gene data show CDR1 as SGHTA and CDR2 as FQGNSA. As DNA, the CDR3 is TGTGCCAGCAGCTTAGAAAGCCAAAGTCAGGGGCCCTACGAGCAGTACTTC. This translates into CASSLESQSQGPYEQYF.

This chain links TRBV18 with TRBJ2-3; 11 nucleotides match TRBD2. With V trimmed by 3 bases and J by 5 bases, 7 bases remained unmatched. The germline gives CDR1 KGHSH, CDR2 LQKENI. CDR3 length equals 16 residues. The CDR3 here is CASSPLAGGPEDTQYF. The DNA of the CDR3 is TGTGCCAGCTCACCCTTAGCGGGAGGGCCTGAAGATACGCAGTATTTT.

This chain joins TRBV6-1 and TRBJ1-1, with unresolved D. V was cut by 8 bases and J by 0 bases, with 10 bases left in between. Germline CDR1 and CDR2: MNHNS and SASEGT. This CDR3 spans 13 amino acids. The CDR3 protein is CASPKGMNTEAFF. The CDR3 nucleotides read TGTGCCAGCCCCAAGGGTATGAACACTGAAGCTTTCTTT.

This clonotype was observed at least ten times. The V gene is TRBV3-1, the J gene TRBJ1-3, with D possibly TRBD1 on 5 matching bases. The CDR3 covers 13 residues. The ends were cut back, 4 bases at V and 4 bases at J, with 8 bases in the middle. Germline CDR1 and CDR2: LGHDT and YNNKEL (reference sequence). In DNA, the CDR3 is TGTGCCAGCAGCCTACAGGAAGGAAACACCATATATTTT. This sequence encodes CASSLQEGNTIYF.

The chain employs TRBV5-6 and TRBJ2-7, with unresolved D. CDR1 is SGHDT, CDR2 YYEEEE, per germline. Trimming pared 0 bases from V and 6 bases from J, leaving 7 bases between. The CDR3 length is 12 residues. In nucleotides, the CDR3 is TGTGCCAGCAGCTTGGGGAAGCGCGAGCAGTACTTC. Protein sequence: CASSLGKREQYF.

The sample holds a few counts of this clonotype. This rearrangement joins TRBV6-1 to TRBJ2-5, with 8 nucleotides matching TRBD1. The germline gives CDR1 MNHNS, CDR2 SASEGT. CDR3 size: 14 residues. The junction had 10 bases not matched to a gene; V was cut back by 8 bases and J by 5 bases. The CDR3 sequence is CASHEDRGRETQYF. CDR3 coding DNA: TGTGCCAGCCATGAAGACAGGGGAAGGGAGACCCAGTACTTC.

A few counts support this clonotype. The chain combines TRBV7-9 with TRBJ2-3, with D possibly TRBD2 on 7 matching bases. Deletions cut 7 bases from V and 5 bases from J, with 16 bases between. CDR3 length: 14 amino acids. Germline V gene lookup returns CDR1 SEHNR and CDR2 FQNEAQ (reference sequence). The CDR3 loop is CASTPRGGIDTQYF. The DNA of the CDR3 is TGTGCCAGCACCCCGAGGGGGGGAATAGATACGCAGTATTTT.

This clonotype was counted between two and nine times. V gene TRBV12-3 or TRBV12-4 combines with J gene TRBJ2-5; possible D gene TRBD1, 6 bases. V was clipped by 3 bases and J by 1 base, with 9 bases between them. The CDR3 consists of 14 residues. CDR3 coding DNA: TGTGCCAGCAGTTTGGGCAGGGGCCAAGAGACCCAGTACTTC. Translation: CASSLGRGQETQYF.

In its sample, this clonotype was seen a few times. The chain combines TRBV6-4 with TRBJ1-6; TRBD1 aligns across 9 bases. Per the germline V gene, CDR1 is MRHNA and CDR2 is SNTAGT. With 10 bases clipped from V and 8 bases from J, the junction kept 24 bases outside the gene matches. The CDR3 has 19 residues. CDR3 in DNA: TGTGCCACTAGTCGTCCGGGACAGGGAAAAGATCGGTTTGATTCACCCCTCCACTTT. This sequence encodes CATSRPGQGKDRFDSPLHF.

The CDR3 reads CASSPFSGGLDTF. In DNA form, the CDR3 reads TGTGCCAGCAGCCCGTTTTCAGGGGGTCTGGACACCTTC. The chain carries TRBV6-2 or TRBV6-3 and TRBJ1-2; 7 positions agree with TRBD1. With V trimmed by 6 bases and J by 12 bases, 13 bases remained unmatched. The CDR3 covers 13 residues. The germline V gene encodes CDR1 MNHEY and CDR2 SVGEGT.

The chain joins TRBV2 to TRBJ2-5; D is unclear. CDR1 and CDR2 from the germline V gene are SNHLY and FYNNEI. The CDR3 runs 13 residues. V was trimmed by 7 bases and J by 4 bases, leaving 13 bases between them. This CDR3 reads CASTPGRGETQYF. The CDR3 DNA reads as TGTGCCAGCACCCCTGGCCGAGGAGAGACCCAGTACTTC.

This clonotype was observed a handful of times. The chain carries TRBV7-8 and TRBJ1-6, with 8 bases lining up with TRBD1. Losses at the gene ends were 4 bases for V and 0 bases for J; bases not matched to a gene: 8. In germline, CDR1 is SGHVS, CDR2 FQNEAQ. The CDR3 sequence is 18 residues long. CDR3 bases: TGTGCCAGCAGCTCCGGACAGGGCTATAGCTCCTATAATTCACCCCTCCACTTT. Amino acids: CASSSGQGYSSYNSPLHF.

This clonotype was counted many times. The chain has TRBV24-1 and TRBJ1-5; tentatively, D is TRBD1 (5 bases). The CDR3 is 14 residues long. V was clipped by 9 bases and J by 1 base, with 12 bases between them. Germline CDR1 is KGHDR and CDR2 is SFDVKD. In DNA form, the CDR3 reads TGTGCCACCGAGGGACGGGACAGCAATCAGCCCCAGCATTTT. Translation: CATEGRDSNQPQHF.

This clonotype was recorded at least ten times. The rearrangement links TRBV20-1 to TRBJ2-5; TRBD1 is a possible D gene (5 bases). The CDR3 has 13 residues. Looked up from germline, CDR1 is DFQATT and CDR2 is SNEGSKA (reference sequence). V was clipped by 2 bases and J by 4 bases, with 11 bases between them. This CDR3 is CSARYPGLETQYF. CDR3 bases: TGCAGTGCTAGATATCCAGGGTTAGAGACCCAGTACTTC.

In its sample, this clonotype is large. This rearrangement joins TRBV7-3 to TRBJ2-2; D remains unclear. CDR3 length: 14 amino acids. CDR1 SGHTA and CDR2 FQGTGA come from the germline V gene. The V end was cut by 2 bases, the J end by 6 bases, with 10 bases between. The CDR3 region has the DNA TGTGCCAGCAGCTTAGTGGTTTCCTCCGGGGAGCTGTTTTTT. It yields the protein CASSLVVSSGELFF.

At least ten counts were recorded for this clonotype. This chain connects TRBV6-5 to TRBJ2-3; 7 bases match TRBD2. Germline V gene lookup returns CDR1 MNHEY and CDR2 SVGAGI. The CDR3 is made up of 16 amino acids. V lost 4 bases, J lost 2 bases, and 9 bases stayed unmatched. The CDR3 is CASSSTGLAATDTQYF. In DNA, the CDR3 is TGTGCCAGCAGTTCGACCGGGCTAGCGGCCACAGATACGCAGTATTTT.

A few counts support this clonotype. The chain links TRBV5-1 to TRBJ2-7; 7 bases align to TRBD1. The CDR3 extends over 14 amino acids. J lost 7 bases, V lost 3 bases, and 10 bases had no gene match. CDR1 is SGHRS and CDR2 is YFSETQ in the germline V gene. CDR3 loop: CASSSGQDLREQYF. CDR3 sequence (DNA): TGCGCCAGCAGCTCAGGACAGGATTTGAGGGAGCAGTACTTC.

The V call is TRBV12-3 or TRBV12-4, the J call TRBJ2-1; 10 bases agree with TRBD2. The CDR3 has 14 amino acids. After removal of 6 bases from V and 7 bases from J, the junction contained 6 bases not matched to a gene. CDR3 nucleotide sequence: TGTGCCAGCAGCGCTAGCGGGAGCTTAAATGAGCAGTTCTTC. This translates into CASSASGSLNEQFF.

This clonotype was seen ten or more times. V and J are TRBV28 and TRBJ1-1; tentative D call: TRBD1 (6 bases). The germline CDR1 and CDR2 sequences are MDHEN and SYDVKM. Trimming shortened V by 5 bases and J by 8 bases, and 9 bases separated the two germline ends. The CDR3 has 11 residues. CDR3 in amino acids: CASSTGTEAFF. The CDR3 nucleotides are TGTGCCAGCAGTACAGGGACCGAAGCTTTCTTT.

This clonotype was seen repeatedly, ten times or more. The CDR3 loop reads CASSYSVGEGFF. The CDR3 bases are TGTGCCAGCAGTTACTCAGTAGGGGAGGGGTTCTTC. The J gene is TRBJ2-1, the V gene TRBV6-2 or TRBV6-3; 7 nucleotides agree with TRBD2. This CDR3 has 12 residues. Germline loops: CDR1 MNHEY, CDR2 SVGEGT. V lost 0 bases and J lost 15; bases outside the gene matches: 5.

The sample holds many counts of this clonotype. The rearrangement uses TRBV7-8 and TRBJ2-3; 10 nucleotides line up with TRBD2. This CDR3 region has 14 residues. Germline CDR1 is SGHVS and CDR2 is FQNEAQ. Losses at the gene ends were 7 bases for V and 1 base for J; bases not matched to a gene: 2. The CDR3 loop is CASTLAGGTDTQYF. The CDR3 coding sequence is TGTGCCAGCACCCTAGCGGGAGGCACAGATACGCAGTATTTT.

The rearrangement links TRBV4-3 to TRBJ2-4; TRBD1 agrees at 7 bases. Per germline, CDR1 LGHNA and CDR2 YSLEER. This CDR3 has 20 amino acids. J gave up 8 bases and V 4 bases, and 26 bases lay outside the gene matches. CDR3 nucleotides: TGCGCCAGCAGCCCAAGATTTATCACTACCTCGACAGGGATGGCGGACATTCAGTACTTC. This sequence encodes CASSPRFITTSTGMADIQYF.

The J gene is TRBJ1-2, the V gene TRBV28; no reliable D call. The germline V and J ends were trimmed by 2 bases and 5 bases, with 3 bases remaining between them. CDR3 length: 11 amino acids. Per germline, CDR1 MDHEN and CDR2 SYDVKM. The DNA of the CDR3 is TGTGCCAGCAGTTTACAGTATGGCTACACCTTC. Protein sequence: CASSLQYGYTF.

This clonotype was seen a few times. V usage is TRBV24-1 and J usage is TRBJ2-1; D ambiguous. Trimming stripped 4 bases from V and 4 bases from J, with 16 bases between. The CDR3 has 16 amino acids. The V gene's germline CDR1 is KGHDR and CDR2 SFDVKD. This chain's CDR3 is CATSDSSFGRYNEQFF. DNA of the CDR3: TGTGCCACCAGTGACTCCTCTTTCGGGCGTTACAATGAGCAGTTCTTC.

This clonotype was picked up a small number of times. The chain uses TRBV6-5 and TRBJ2-1, with TRBD2 matching 12 bases. CDR3 length: 17 residues. The V gene end was trimmed by 5 bases and the J gene end by 5 bases; junction bases not matched to a gene: 10. The germline CDR1 and CDR2 sequences are MNHEY and SVGAGI. As DNA, the CDR3 is TGTGCCAGCAGTCCCGTCGGTCTAGCGGGAGGGCACAATGAGCAGTTCTTC. It encodes CASSPVGLAGGHNEQFF.

This clonotype was picked up a small number of times. The chain couples TRBV4-3 to TRBJ2-1; the D gene is possibly TRBD2 (6 bases). V was clipped by 0 bases and J by 7 bases, with 16 bases between them. Germline assignment: CDR1 LGHNA and CDR2 YSLEER. The CDR3 has 16 residues. CDR3 coding DNA: TGCGCCAGCAGCCAAGAGAACAGACTAGGAAGGAATGAGCAGTTCTTC. It yields the protein CASSQENRLGRNEQFF.